Here is one TCR beta chain with its context. Germline V gene sequence: CDR1 KGHSH, CDR2 LQKENI. V shed 3 bases and J 6 bases; nucleotides not matched to a gene: 3. CDR3 length: 14 residues. The assay was immunoSEQ multiplex PCR, and TCRdb's table has in-frame clones only and misses some. The repertoire holds about 68,000 clones, with 90% as singletons. This specimen comes from a study of T cell changes during pregnancy in multiple sclerosis. The TCR was taken from a female donor with multiple sclerosis, enrolled in a pregnancy study. V gene TRBV18 combines with J gene TRBJ2-2, with 8 bases fitting TRBD1. Sequencing was performed on peripheral blood, taken in the third trimester of pregnancy. The CDR3 is CASSPGQVPGELFF. CDR3 sequence (DNA): TGTGCCAGCTCACCGGGACAGGTTCCCGGGGAGCTGTTTTTT.